Described below is a single TCR beta chain sequence and its context. Its binding antigen is unknown. No base-level quality is on record; no much larger clone is a single base apart. Buffy coats from roughly 19 blood donors served as healthy controls, a group that was 45% to 55% female with a median age of approximately 56 years (range roughly 21-75). Flow cytometry confirmed the purity of CD4+ and CD8+ cells that had been isolated by positive magnetic bead selection on an AutoMACS. Isolation of peripheral blood mononuclear cells was done through Ficoll-Paque PLUS density gradient separation. Nucleospin Tissue or Tissue XS kits were used to extract DNA from CD4-enriched, CD8-enriched or PBMC samples, and a Qubit 2.0 fluorometer was used for quantification. The data belong to a study of somatic mutations in cytotoxic T cells in rheumatoid arthritis (TCRdb year 2017). Background for the entire study: Some V beta antibody-stained T-cell populations were flow-sorted on a FACSAria II or Sony SH800 at nearly 100% purity, and sorted V beta1+ cells also underwent TCRB sequencing. To characterize clonality, the study used TCRB deep sequencing while asking whether somatic mutations are carried by expanded CD8+ T-cell clones in newly diagnosed, untreated rheumatoid arthritis. TCRB deep sequencing was performed for more than 50 rheumatoid arthritis patients and 20 healthy controls. Patients and controls did not essentially differ in median age, which was nearly identical between the groups. The study at large found these results: In patients, CD8+ clonality rose with age (Spearman r ~ 0.49), which was not the case in healthy controls. In about an eighth of the roughly 60 patients, more than 20% of CD8+ cells belonged to the largest CD8+ clone, while several identical CD8+ TCRB sequences were shared between blood and synovial fluid. The antigen targets of the expanded CD8+ clones were unknown, and absence from virus-specific databases did not rule out viral specificity. Rheumatoid arthritis patients and age-matched healthy controls did not significantly differ in CD8+ T-cell clonality. The finding that TRBV07 was slightly underrepresented in patients was left unadjusted for multiple comparisons.

Sequencing of TCRB CDR3 was done on genomic DNA with the immunoSEQ assay. In the authors' own workflow: Only productive TCRB rearrangements were included in the analyses. Defining a clone by its unique TCRB CDR3 sequence, the study calculated clonality as a productive clonality index derived from Shannon entropy. Repertoire overlap between two samples was calculated from the template counts of each clone relative to total templates per sample. V-gene usage measured by flow cytometry correlated with TCRB sequencing V-gene usage, with a Spearman r of around 0.59. TCRdb mirrors the immuneACCESS table, restricted to in-frame sequences. Some clones are absent from its copies; in checked studies, under half trace to an unresolved V gene, and the reason for the others is unknown. V and J calls and clone size are those listed in that table; D and trimming were worked out from the DNA. The sample includes 15,000 to 20,000 clones, with roughly 72% observed a single time. The top ten constitute about 5.7% of the sample.

The germline V gene encodes CDR1 SGDLS and CDR2 YYNGEE. The cysteine opens and the phenylalanine closes a CDR3 of 15 amino acids. Only the CDR3 DNA is retained, 45 bases long and in frame from the first base. The clonotype comes from a man in his 60s in good health. Sample: CD8+ T cells sorted from blood. The rearranged segments are TRBV9 and TRBJ2-5; 10 middle bases align to TRBD2. TRBJ2-7 matches the DNA end more closely, so the J call is doubtful. The CDR3 reads as follows: CASSVASGGSYEQYF. The DNA sequence is TGTGCCAGCAGCGTTGCTAGCGGGGGCTCCTACGAGCAGTACTTC.